This TCR beta chain was sequenced during a study of cytomegalovirus exposure and HLA in healthy donors. Study context: Across under 450 genotyped donors, 81% landed in the Caucasian-associated ancestry cluster. Regarding the study as a whole: It was likely that a cluster of highly shared sequence variants was a sequencing artifact. TCR beta V- and J-gene trimming, according to a later analysis, was linked to a missense DCLRE1C variant. Later on, analysis showed that most CMV-associated TCR beta chains appeared to be HLA-restricted.

The PCR made use of 60 Vbeta and 13 Jbeta primers. The assay was immunoSEQ multiplex PCR, and TCRdb's table has in-frame clones only and misses some. The sample lists roughly 120,000 clones; about 86% were seen once. Trimming shortened V by 3 bases and J by 4 bases, and 9 bases separated the two germline ends. This CDR3 contains 13 residues. Germline assignment: CDR1 KGHSH and CDR2 LQKENI. With respect to this clone: As yet, its antigen is unknown.

The sample was PBMCs. V and J are TRBV18 and TRBJ2-5; D unresolved. The TCR was taken from a woman aged 25 to 39 in good health and CMV-seronegative. In DNA, the CDR3 is TGTGCCAGCTCACCGGCCCACCGAGAGACCCAGTACTTC. Residues: CASSPAHRETQYF.